This TCR beta chain was found in a study of pediatric ulcerative colitis. Study-wide results and caveats: Clonal expansions reduced rectal repertoire diversity in acute severe colitis. This repertoire reflects total lymphocytes rather than subpopulations like regulatory T cells. Blood-derived T cells may be present in rectal pinch biopsies.

With regard to this clone: Its antigen is undetermined.

Rectal tissue came from one to two pinch biopsies taken at colonoscopy. The CDR3 sequence is 12 residues long. With 7 bases clipped from V and 6 bases from J, the junction kept 8 bases outside the gene matches. CDR1 is SQVTM, CDR2 ANQGSEA, per germline. Sequencing was performed with immunoSEQ multiplex PCR; in TCRdb, only in-frame clones are kept and a portion is missing. The sample holds tens of thousands of clones, roughly two thirds seen once. The source material was gut tissue. This receptor was taken from a boy aged 5 to 17 with severe ulcerative colitis. This rearrangement joins TRBV29-1 to TRBJ2-7, with TRBD2 matching over 8 bases. CDR3 bases: TGCAGCGCCGGGGGGGCCGGCTCCGAGCAGTACTTC. Residues: CSAGGAGSEQYF.